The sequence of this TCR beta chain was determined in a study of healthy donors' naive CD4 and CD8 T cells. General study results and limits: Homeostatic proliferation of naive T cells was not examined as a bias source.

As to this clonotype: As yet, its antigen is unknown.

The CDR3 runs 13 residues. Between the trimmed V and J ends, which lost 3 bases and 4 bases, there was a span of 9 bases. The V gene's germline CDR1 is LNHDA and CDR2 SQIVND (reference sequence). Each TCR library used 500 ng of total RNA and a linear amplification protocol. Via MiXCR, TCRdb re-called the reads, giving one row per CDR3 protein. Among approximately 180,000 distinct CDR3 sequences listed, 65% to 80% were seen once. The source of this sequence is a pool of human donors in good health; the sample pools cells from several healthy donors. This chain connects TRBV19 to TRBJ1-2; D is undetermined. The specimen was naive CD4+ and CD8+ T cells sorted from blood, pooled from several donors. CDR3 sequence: CASSIDVTYGYTF. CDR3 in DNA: TGTGCCAGTAGTATTGACGTAACCTATGGCTACACCTTC.